These 11 T cell receptor beta chains came from one sample sequenced in a study of human T cells and chemical hapten exposure. Time point here: pre-sensitization, week 0. The treatment denotes: therapeutic diphenylcyclopropenone sensitization with weekly scalp DPC. TCRdb independently ran MiXCR on the RACE reads; one entry per CDR3 protein. The repertoire holds 85,000 to 130,000 distinct CDR3 sequences, with around 10% as singletons. Sequences were derived from whole blood, sampled in connection with sensitization to the hapten diphenylcyclopropenone (DPC). Receptors were obtained from a woman in her forties or fifties with alopecia areata. Some clones in this sample may be carry-over from other donors' samples.

V gene TRBV4-2 combines with J gene TRBJ1-5, with TRBD1 matching 8 bases. Germline V gene sequence: CDR1 LGHNA, CDR2 YNFKEQ. V was pared by 1 base and J by 6 bases, with 5 bases of the junction left unmatched. The CDR3 is 15 amino acids. The CDR3 DNA reads TGTGCCAGCAGCCAAGGTACAGGGGGAGGTCAGCCCCAGCATTTT. Amino acids: CASSQGTGGGQPQHF.

A note on this clonotype: A read error is possible here, since a much larger clone lies one base away. CDR3 nucleotide sequence: TGTGCCAGCTCACCCGCACGGGGGAGGGCGAACACTGAACCTTTCTTT. Residues: CASSPARGRANTEPFF. The V gene is TRBV18, the J gene TRBJ1-1, with TRBD1 as a possible D gene (5 bases). The CDR3 spans 16 residues. The germline V gene encodes CDR1 KGHSH and CDR2 LQKENI.

This rearrangement joins TRBV18 to TRBJ2-7, with 7 bases lining up with TRBD2. The V segment lost 3 bases and the J segment 8 bases; nucleotides outside the gene matches: 13. The CDR3 has 15 amino acids. Germline V gene data show CDR1 as KGHSH and CDR2 as LQKENI. CDR3: CASSPGPRLAEKQYF. As DNA, the CDR3 is TGTGCCAGCTCACCCGGCCCCAGACTAGCCGAGAAGCAGTACTTC.

This clonotype was observed many times. The chain recombines TRBV6-1 with TRBJ1-4; D may be TRBD1 (5 bases). The CDR3 totals 13 residues. V was trimmed by 8 bases and J by 3 bases, leaving 10 bases between them. Germline V gives CDR1 MNHNS, CDR2 SASEGT. The CDR3 sequence: CASRRQPNEKLFF. CDR3 nucleotides: TGTGCCAGCCGCAGACAGCCTAATGAAAAACTGTTTTTT.

Many counts were recorded for this clonotype. The gene calls are TRBV18 and TRBJ1-2; no firm D call. Trimming left V 6 bases short and J 2 bases short, with 13 bases between. The CDR3 consists of 14 residues. The germline CDR1 and CDR2 sequences are KGHSH and LQKENI. In nucleotides, the CDR3 is TGTGCCAGCTCTCCAAGCCAGGAGAACTATGGCTACACCTTC. Its translation is CASSPSQENYGYTF.

This clonotype was found many times. The V call is TRBV10-2, the J call TRBJ2-2; D remains unclear. This CDR3 has 13 residues. The ends were cut back, 8 bases at V and 6 bases at J, with 13 bases in the middle. The V gene's germline CDR1 is WSHSY and CDR2 SAAADI. This chain's CDR3 is CASQLLGAGELFF. The CDR3 nucleotides read TGCGCCAGCCAGCTTTTGGGCGCCGGGGAGCTGTTTTTT.

The chain recombines TRBV6-5 with TRBJ1-6; the D gene is possibly TRBD1 (6 bases). This CDR3 is 13 amino acids long. Germline V gives CDR1 MNHEY, CDR2 SVGAGI. Between the trimmed V and J ends, which lost 10 bases and 7 bases, there was a span of 14 bases. CDR3 sequence (DNA): TGTGCCACCTGGACAGTAGGAAATTCACCCCTCCACTTT. It codes for CATWTVGNSPLHF.

This clonotype was recorded many times. The J gene is TRBJ1-1, the V gene TRBV9; weak D call: TRBD1 (5 bases). V was cut by 0 bases and J by 4 bases, with 10 bases left in between. CDR1 is SGDLS, CDR2 YYNGEE, per germline. This CDR3 region has 14 residues. The CDR3 loop reads CASSVGGRGTEAFF. The CDR3, as DNA: TGTGCCAGCAGCGTAGGCGGTAGGGGCACTGAAGCTTTCTTT.

This clonotype came up many times. The chain carries TRBV11-2 and TRBJ2-7; possible D gene TRBD2, 6 bases. In germline, CDR1 is SGHAT, CDR2 FQNNGV. The V end was cut by 3 bases, the J end by 5 bases, with 11 bases between. CDR3 length equals 13 residues. CDR3 loop: CASSLRGSDEQYF. CDR3 bases: TGTGCCAGCAGCTTGCGGGGCTCTGACGAGCAGTACTTC.

This clonotype showed up just a few times. The rearrangement uses TRBV3-1 and TRBJ1-1, with unresolved D. Germline CDR1 reads LGHDT; CDR2 reads YNNKEL (reference sequence). The CDR3 has 14 residues. With 3 bases removed from V and 2 bases from J, the gap between germline ends came to 10 bases. The DNA for the CDR3 is TGTGCCAGCAGCCACCTCTTGACAAACACTGAAGCTTTCTTT. It translates to CASSHLLTNTEAFF.

This clonotype has more than one count but fewer than ten. J is TRBJ2-7 and V is TRBV21-1; the D call in the table, TRBD2, was not verified against the DNA. TRBV21-1 has pseudogene status. The CDR3 sequence is 14 residues long. The CDR3 DNA reads TGTGCCAGCAGCAACGAGAGGGACTCCTACGAGCAGTACTTC. This translates into CASSNERDSYEQYF.